Below, 5 T cell receptor beta chains from the same sample are listed, as sequenced in a study of T cell repertoires in cytomegalovirus infection. TCRdb used MiXCR to reprocess the reads, holding one entry per CDR3 protein. The sample holds roughly 500,000 distinct CDR3 sequences, about 11% seen once. Sequencing was carried out using PBMCs. The receptor set was obtained from a human donor in good health (CMV status not recorded). Some clones in this sample may be carry-over from other donors' samples.

This clonotype was observed a handful of times. This chain connects TRBV28 to TRBJ1-6; D not resolved. Germline assignment: CDR1 MDHEN and CDR2 SYDVKM. The CDR3 is 16 residues long. V shed 5 bases and J shed 5 bases, with 16 bases lying between them. CDR3 coding DNA: TGTGCCAGCAGTAAGGGTTGGGCCTCGAATAATTCACCCCTCCACTTT. Protein sequence: CASSKGWASNNSPLHF.

The sample holds many counts of this clonotype. The chain links TRBV27 to TRBJ2-7, with 7 nucleotides matching TRBD2. Trimming removed 1 base from V and 5 bases from J; junction bases left unmatched: 5. Germline V gene sequence: CDR1 MNHEY, CDR2 SMNVEV (reference sequence). This CDR3 region has 14 residues. In nucleotides, the CDR3 is TGTGCCAGCAGTTTATTGGGGGGGAATGACGAGCAGTACTTC. The encoded protein is CASSLLGGNDEQYF.

This clonotype was counted a few times. This chain uses TRBV6-2 or TRBV6-3 with TRBJ2-7; 9 nucleotides align to TRBD1. This CDR3 is built from 14 residues. CDR1 and CDR2 from the germline V gene are MNHEY and SVGEGT. After removal of 3 bases from V and 7 bases from J, the junction contained 7 bases not matched to a gene. Here the CDR3 reads CASSYYRGLEEQYF. The CDR3 DNA reads TGTGCCAGCAGTTATTACAGGGGGCTAGAAGAGCAGTACTTC.

This clonotype was counted between two and nine times. The genes are TRBV29-1 and TRBJ2-2; D remains unclear. The CDR3 runs 11 residues. V was clipped by 2 bases and J by 5 bases, with 3 bases between them. CDR1 is SQVTM, CDR2 ANQGSEA, per germline. In DNA, the CDR3 is TGCAGCGTTGAATATACCGGGGAGCTGTTTTTT. Residues: CSVEYTGELFF.

This chain uses TRBV2 with TRBJ2-2, with TRBD1 matching 8 bases. The germline V gene encodes CDR1 SNHLY and CDR2 FYNNEI. After removal of 6 bases from V and 3 bases from J, the junction contained 6 bases not matched to a gene. CDR3 length equals 15 residues. In nucleotides, the CDR3 is TGTGCCAGCAGCGTTGACAGGGGATACACCGGGGAGCTGTTTTTT. It specifies CASSVDRGYTGELFF.